This record concerns one TCR beta chain sequence. These data belong to a study of blood T cell repertoires in COVID-19. Study-level background: The United States, Italy and Spain supplied acute and convalescent COVID-19 samples. Nucleic acid was either cDNA or gDNA, and it came from T cells, B-cell-depleted T cells, or PBMCs.

The CDR3 is made up of 14 amino acids. Germline V gives CDR1 SGHTA, CDR2 FQGNSA. V lost 8 bases and J 7 bases, leaving 20 bases between the germline ends. Authors' methods: Amplification from reference gene primers served as the basis for estimated nucleated cell counts. Produced via immunoSEQ multiplex PCR; TCRdb's table is partial and in-frame only. For V, J and clone size, that table is used; D and trimming come from the DNA. The sample gives 100,000 to 120,000 clones, about 70% of which show up once; 7.6% is in the top ten. The rearrangement joins TRBV7-2 to TRBJ1-2, with D tentatively TRBD1 (6 bases). This TCR was sampled from a woman aged 60-75 years with acute or convalescent COVID-19. What was sequenced was peripheral blood. Here the CDR3 DNA reads TGTGCCAGCGGATCGGACACGCTCAGGGGTGGCTACACCTTC. It codes for CASGSDTLRGGYTF.